This paragraph covers one T cell receptor (beta chain) sequence. Unmatched junction bases numbered 9, after V lost 7 bases and J lost 4 bases. Germline V gene sequence: CDR1 PRHDT, CDR2 FYEKMQ (reference sequence). The CDR3 is 16 residues long. This specimen comes from a study of CD8 T cells in Susac syndrome. An input of roughly 0.5 to 1 ug of RNA was subjected to reverse transcription using random hexamers. Across 54 Vbeta and 13 Jbeta, immunoSEQ multiplex PCR amplified TCR beta CDR3. TCRdb redid the calling of the immunoSEQ multiplex PCR reads with MiXCR, one entry per CDR3 protein. The top ten clones hold around 0.25% of a sample with around 80,000 distinct CDR3 sequences, 90% to 95% of them seen once. Peripheral blood CD8+ and CD4+ T cells were profiled by TCR beta sequencing. The TEMRA cells underwent FACS enrichment, while the CD8+ and CD4+ T cells underwent negative isolation.

The specimen was CD8+ T cells from PBMCs. V is TRBV13 and J is TRBJ2-5; 13 bases are a match to TRBD2. The TCR comes from a human donor in good health. In DNA, the CDR3 is TGTGCCAGCACCGGGACTAGCGGGGTGTCCTCAGAGACCCAGTACTTC. This translates into CASTGTSGVSSETQYF.